The 4 T cell receptor beta chains in this list originate from one sample, sequenced in a study of blood T cell repertoires in COVID-19. Sequencing was performed with immunoSEQ multiplex PCR; in TCRdb, only in-frame clones are kept and a portion is missing. In the table there are roughly 220,000 clones, 80% to 90% of which are singletons. The source material was PBMCs or T cells enriched from blood (not recorded which). Every receptor here comes from a woman aged 18-29 years in a cohort exposed to, infected with or recovered from COVID-19 (not recorded which).

The chain is built from TRBV5-1 and TRBJ1-3; tentative D call: TRBD1 (5 bases). Germline V gene data show CDR1 as SGHRS and CDR2 as YFSETQ. Trimming took 0 bases from V and 4 from J, leaving 11 bases between them. The CDR3 has 15 amino acids. The CDR3 protein is CASSLAVGAGNTIYF. Here the CDR3 DNA reads TGCGCCAGCAGCTTGGCCGTAGGGGCCGGAAACACCATATATTTT.

The chain recombines TRBV20-1 with TRBJ2-1; D unresolved. CDR3 size: 10 residues. The germline CDR1 and CDR2 sequences are DFQATT and SNEGSKA (reference sequence). Between the trimmed V and J ends, which lost 3 bases and 13 bases, there was a span of 10 bases. Here the CDR3 DNA reads TGCAGTGCTAGTCCTACTTTACAGTTCTTC. Its translation: CSASPTLQFF.

This chain uses TRBV6-5 with TRBJ2-7; TRBD1 matches 11 bases. CDR1 MNHEY and CDR2 SVGAGI come from the germline V gene. The CDR3 sequence is 13 residues long. V shed 6 bases and J 4 bases; nucleotides not matched to a gene: 2. The CDR3 sequence: CASRRDRGYEQYF. The CDR3 nucleotides read TGTGCCAGCAGGAGGGACAGGGGGTACGAGCAGTACTTC.

The chain combines TRBV27 with TRBJ1-2; TRBD1 agrees at 8 bases. Per the germline V gene, CDR1 is MNHEY and CDR2 is SMNVEV (reference sequence). The CDR3 is made up of 13 amino acids. V dropped 5 bases and J dropped 4; count of bases not matched to a gene: 3. The CDR3 sequence: CASSTGQGYGYTF. The DNA for the CDR3 is TGTGCCAGCAGTACAGGACAGGGCTATGGCTACACCTTC.